The source of this T cell receptor (beta chain) is a study of response to subunit inactivated influenza vaccine. Concerning this clonotype: Its specificity is unknown.

The germline V gene encodes CDR1 DFQATT and CDR2 SNEGSKA (reference sequence). V lost 2 bases and J 8 bases, leaving 13 bases between the germline ends. The CDR3 length is 13 residues. Findings and caveats of the study: Seasonal influenza vaccination, on each occasion, was suggested by the authors to recruit few new T cells.

MiXCR, applied by TCRdb to the RT-PCR reads, yields one record per CDR3 protein. The sample has 450,000 to 600,000 distinct CDR3 sequences; approximately 17% are singletons. V and J are TRBV20-1 and TRBJ2-1; D is uncertain. This specimen consisted of CD4+ T cells sorted from PBMCs, obtained 23 months after vaccination. The sequence came from a man aged 45-69 years who received an inactivated influenza vaccine. The CDR3 reads CSARYQKRDEQFF. CDR3 in DNA: TGCAGTGCTAGATACCAGAAAAGAGATGAGCAGTTCTTC.